This T cell receptor (beta chain) came from a study of regulatory T cells in long-lasting Graves disease. Study findings and constraints: Persistent disease exhibited a predilection for TRBV28, TRBJ1-2 and TRBJ2-5.

The time point: newly diagnosed GD, antithyroid drugs for less than 3 months. Preparation of the TCR library used RNA extracted from PBMCs. This clonotype was observed many times. Its matching antigen is unknown. V was clipped by 6 bases and J by 5 bases; unmatched bases: 8. The V gene's germline CDR1 is SNHLY and CDR2 FYNNEI. The CDR3 has 16 residues. The TCR beta library used iRepertoire HTBI primers with Arm-PCR amplification of CDR3. Each CDR3 protein is one row after TCRdb ran MiXCR on the multiplex PCR reads. Seen here are 400,000 to 500,000 distinct CDR3 sequences, roughly 15% observed once, and the top ten hold 20% to 25%. The same data also went into a second study, on T cells in Graves' hyperthyroidism and ophthalmopathy. That work contributes: A 13 V-J model separated ophthalmopathy from stable hyperthyroidism.

Sample: peripheral blood mononuclear cells (PBMCs), taken at new diagnosis, from a patient treated with antithyroid drugs. This sequence joins TRBV2 and TRBJ2-3; 13 nucleotides agree with TRBD2. This clonotype originated in a woman younger than 30 with Graves disease. The CDR3, as DNA: TGTGCCAGCAGAGGAGGACTAGCGGGAGTTGTAGATACGCAGTATTTT. Encoded protein: CASRGGLAGVVDTQYF.